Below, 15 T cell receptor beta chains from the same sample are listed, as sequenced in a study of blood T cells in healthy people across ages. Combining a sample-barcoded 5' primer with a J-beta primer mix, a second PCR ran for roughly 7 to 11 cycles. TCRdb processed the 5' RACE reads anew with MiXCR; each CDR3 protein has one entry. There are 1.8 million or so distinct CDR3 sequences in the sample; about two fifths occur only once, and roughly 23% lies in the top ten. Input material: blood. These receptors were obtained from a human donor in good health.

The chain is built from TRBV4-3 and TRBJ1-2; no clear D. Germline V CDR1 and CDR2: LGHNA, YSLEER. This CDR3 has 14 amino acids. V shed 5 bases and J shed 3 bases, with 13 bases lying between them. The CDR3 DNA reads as TGCGCCAGCAGCGAATTGAAGGGCTACTATGGCTACACCTTC. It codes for CASSELKGYYGYTF.

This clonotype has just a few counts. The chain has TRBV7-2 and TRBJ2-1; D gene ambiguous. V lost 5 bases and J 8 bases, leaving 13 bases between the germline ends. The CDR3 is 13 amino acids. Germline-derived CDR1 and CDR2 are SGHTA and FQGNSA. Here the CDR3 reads CASSHTLVDEQFF. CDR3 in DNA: TGTGCCAGCAGCCACACCCTAGTGGATGAGCAGTTCTTC.

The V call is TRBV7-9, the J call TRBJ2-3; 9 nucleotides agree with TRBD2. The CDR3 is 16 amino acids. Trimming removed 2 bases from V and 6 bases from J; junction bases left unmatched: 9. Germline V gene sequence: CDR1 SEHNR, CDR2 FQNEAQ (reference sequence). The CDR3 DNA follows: TGTGCCAGCAGCTTACAGCGGGGGGCCTCCCGGGATACGCAGTATTTT. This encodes CASSLQRGASRDTQYF.

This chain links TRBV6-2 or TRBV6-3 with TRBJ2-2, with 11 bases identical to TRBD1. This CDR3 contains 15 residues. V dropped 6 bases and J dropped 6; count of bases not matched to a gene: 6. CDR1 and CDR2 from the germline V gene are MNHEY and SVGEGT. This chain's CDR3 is CASSLGQGEAGELFF. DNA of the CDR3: TGTGCCAGCAGCCTGGGACAGGGGGAAGCCGGGGAGCTGTTTTTT.

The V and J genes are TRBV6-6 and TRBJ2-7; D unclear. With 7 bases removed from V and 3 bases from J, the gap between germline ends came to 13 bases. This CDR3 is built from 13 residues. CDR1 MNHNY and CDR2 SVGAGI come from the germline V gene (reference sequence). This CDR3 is CASKRQANYEQYF. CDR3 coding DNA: TGTGCCAGCAAGAGGCAGGCGAACTACGAGCAGTACTTC.

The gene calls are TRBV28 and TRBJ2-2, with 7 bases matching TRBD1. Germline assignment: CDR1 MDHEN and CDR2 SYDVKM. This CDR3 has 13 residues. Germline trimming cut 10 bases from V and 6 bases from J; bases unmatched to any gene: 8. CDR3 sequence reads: CANRGSGAGELFF. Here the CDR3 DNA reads TGTGCCAACAGGGGATCAGGGGCCGGGGAGCTGTTTTTT.

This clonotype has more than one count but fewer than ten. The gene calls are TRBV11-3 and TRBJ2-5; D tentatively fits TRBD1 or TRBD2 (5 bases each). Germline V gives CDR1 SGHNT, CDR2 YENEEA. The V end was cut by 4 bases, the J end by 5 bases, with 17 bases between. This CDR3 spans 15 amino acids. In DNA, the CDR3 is TGTGCCAGCAGCTCGAACCTGGGACCAGGGGAGACCCAGTACTTC. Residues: CASSSNLGPGETQYF.

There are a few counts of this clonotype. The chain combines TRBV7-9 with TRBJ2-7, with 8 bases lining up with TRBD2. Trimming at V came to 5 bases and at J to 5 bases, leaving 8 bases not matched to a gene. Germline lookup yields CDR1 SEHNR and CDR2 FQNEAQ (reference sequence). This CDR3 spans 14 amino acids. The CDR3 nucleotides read TGTGCCAGCAGCCCCCGGGGGGGCGGAGACGAGCAGTACTTC. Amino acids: CASSPRGGGDEQYF.

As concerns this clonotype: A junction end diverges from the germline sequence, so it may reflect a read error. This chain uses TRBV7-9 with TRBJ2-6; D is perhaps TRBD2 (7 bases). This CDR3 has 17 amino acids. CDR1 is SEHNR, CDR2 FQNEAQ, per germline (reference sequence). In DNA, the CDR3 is TGTGCCGGCAGCTTTAAGGGGGGGACCTCTGGGGCCAACGTCCTGACTTTC. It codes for CAGSFKGGTSGANVLTF.

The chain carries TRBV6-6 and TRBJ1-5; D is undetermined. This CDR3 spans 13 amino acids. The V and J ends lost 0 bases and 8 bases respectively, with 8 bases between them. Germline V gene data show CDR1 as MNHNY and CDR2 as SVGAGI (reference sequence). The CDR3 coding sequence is TGTGCCAGCAGTTACTCTCCGGAGGAGCCCCAGCATTTT. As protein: CASSYSPEEPQHF.

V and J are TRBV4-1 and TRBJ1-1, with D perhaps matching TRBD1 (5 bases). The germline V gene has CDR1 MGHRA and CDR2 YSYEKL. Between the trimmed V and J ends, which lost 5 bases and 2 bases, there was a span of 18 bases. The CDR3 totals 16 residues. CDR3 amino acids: CASSRLRDSRNTEAFF. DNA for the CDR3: TGCGCCAGCAGCAGATTACGGGACTCAAGAAACACTGAAGCTTTCTTT.

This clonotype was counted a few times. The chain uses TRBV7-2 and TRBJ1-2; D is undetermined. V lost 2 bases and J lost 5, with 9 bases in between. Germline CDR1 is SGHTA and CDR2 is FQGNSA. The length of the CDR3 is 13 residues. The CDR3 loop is CASSLWPDYGYTF. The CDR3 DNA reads TGTGCCAGCAGCTTATGGCCAGATTATGGCTACACCTTC.

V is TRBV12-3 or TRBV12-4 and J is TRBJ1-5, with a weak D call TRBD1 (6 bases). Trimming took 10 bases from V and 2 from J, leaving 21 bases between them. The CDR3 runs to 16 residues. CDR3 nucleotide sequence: TGTGCCACAGGAATTTCCACAGGGCTTGGCAATCAGCCCCAGCATTTT. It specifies CATGISTGLGNQPQHF.

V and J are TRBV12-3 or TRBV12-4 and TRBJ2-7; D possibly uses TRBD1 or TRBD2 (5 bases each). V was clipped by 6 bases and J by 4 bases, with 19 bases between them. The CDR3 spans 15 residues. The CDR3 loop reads CASRATGTPDYEQYF. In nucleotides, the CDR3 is TGTGCCAGCAGAGCAACCGGGACCCCAGATTACGAGCAGTACTTC.

DNA for the CDR3: TGTGCCAGCAGCGCTCCGGGACAGGGTGTAAATGAGCAGTTCTTC. As protein: CASSAPGQGVNEQFF. J is TRBJ2-1 and V is TRBV7-2, with 9 bases matching TRBD1. V was clipped by 5 bases and J by 7 bases; unmatched bases: 9. The CDR3 contains 15 residues. Germline-derived CDR1 and CDR2 are SGHTA and FQGNSA.